The clone carrying this T cell receptor (beta chain) was seen once. Measured with immunoSEQ multiplex PCR; TCRdb has only the in-frame clones, and not every one. Of about 72,000 clones in the sample, approximately 84% were seen once. Trimming removed 5 bases from V and 4 bases from J; junction bases left unmatched: 5. Germline CDR1 reads SGHTA; CDR2 reads FQGTGA. The CDR3 totals 13 residues. The data were obtained in a study of T cells in localized non-small cell lung cancer. The rearrangement joins TRBV7-3 to TRBJ2-7; 7 bases line up with TRBD1. The sequence was obtained from an older female donor with stage I lung adenocarcinoma. Sequencing used peripheral blood, obtained before any cancer treatment. CDR3: CASSQGQRYEQYF. CDR3 sequence (DNA): TGTGCCAGCAGCCAGGGACAGAGATACGAGCAGTACTTC.